A single sample is the source of the 11 T cell receptor beta chains below, sequenced in a study of blood T cell repertoires in COVID-19. Assay used: immunoSEQ multiplex PCR; TCRdb lists only in-frame clones, some missing. The sample shows hundreds of thousands of clones, roughly nine tenths of them seen only once. Source material: PBMCs or T cells enriched from blood (not recorded which). The receptors come from a woman in her fifties or sixties who had recovered from COVID-19.

The chain employs TRBV5-1 and TRBJ1-6, with 10 positions matching TRBD1. J gave up 9 bases and V 4 bases, and 7 bases lay outside the gene matches. The CDR3 runs to 15 residues. Germline V CDR1 and CDR2: SGHRS, YFSETQ. Written as DNA, the CDR3 is TGCGCCAGCAGCGCGGGAGGGGACAGGGGTTCACCCCTCCACTTT. It translates to CASSAGGDRGSPLHF.

The rearrangement uses TRBV18 and TRBJ1-3, with D tentatively TRBD1 (5 bases). Looked up from germline, CDR1 is KGHSH and CDR2 is LQKENI. The CDR3 is 16 residues long. V lost 4 bases and J lost 0, with 13 bases in between. The CDR3 bases are TGTGCCAGCTCACAAATACAGGCGAACTCTGGAAACACCATATATTTT. It is translated as CASSQIQANSGNTIYF.

A remark on this clone: Other DNA sequences in this sample translate to the same CDR3. The V call is TRBV29-1, the J call TRBJ1-1; no reliable D call. V was trimmed by 4 bases and J by 3 bases, leaving 9 bases between them. CDR3 length equals 12 residues. Germline-derived CDR1 and CDR2 are SQVTM and ANQGSEA. CDR3 sequence: CSVVSGYTEAFF. The CDR3 nucleotides are TGCAGCGTTGTATCAGGCTACACTGAAGCTTTCTTT.

The chain has TRBV11-2 and TRBJ2-2, with unresolved D. In germline, CDR1 is SGHAT, CDR2 FQNNGV. This CDR3 has 16 amino acids. Trimming left V 1 base short and J 2 bases short, with 11 bases between. The CDR3 region has the DNA TGTGCCAGCAGCTTAGCCCCGGGTTCTAACACCGGGGAGCTGTTTTTT. Translating gives CASSLAPGSNTGELFF.

The chain's CDR3 is CASRMGQTYEQYF. The CDR3, as DNA: TGTGCCAGCAGGATGGGACAAACCTACGAGCAGTACTTC. The chain couples TRBV6-5 to TRBJ2-7; D perhaps matches TRBD1 (6 bases). Germline lookup yields CDR1 MNHEY and CDR2 SVGAGI. The germline V and J ends were trimmed by 6 bases and 2 bases, with 11 bases remaining between them. The CDR3 length is 13 residues.

The chain is built from TRBV7-2 and TRBJ1-5; D is unresolved. Germline V CDR1 and CDR2: SGHTA, FQGNSA. This CDR3 has 13 residues. V was shortened by 3 bases and J by 5 bases, with 8 bases between the two germline ends. The CDR3 spells CASSFPGHQPQHF. Written as DNA, the CDR3 is TGTGCCAGCAGCTTTCCCGGTCATCAGCCCCAGCATTTT.

This chain connects TRBV29-1 to TRBJ2-2, with D perhaps TRBD2 (6 bases). V was pared by 6 bases and J by 5 bases, with 13 bases between. CDR1 is SQVTM and CDR2 is ANQGSEA in the germline V gene. This CDR3 region has 13 residues. The CDR3 DNA reads as TGCAGCGTGATGGGGGGAATTACCGGGGAGCTGTTTTTT. Translating gives CSVMGGITGELFF.

This clone appeared once. The V and J genes are TRBV5-6 and TRBJ1-3; tentatively, D is TRBD1 (6 bases). The germline gives CDR1 SGHDT, CDR2 YYEEEE. The CDR3 has 14 residues. The V and J ends lost 2 bases and 2 bases respectively, with 8 bases between them. The CDR3 region is CASSFRGAGNTIYF. The CDR3 DNA is TGTGCCAGCAGCTTCAGGGGTGCTGGAAACACCATATATTTT.

The chain employs TRBV6-5 and TRBJ1-4; D might be TRBD1 (5 bases). Germline assignment: CDR1 MNHEY and CDR2 SVGAGI. CDR3 length equals 13 residues. With 8 bases removed from V and 8 bases from J, the gap between germline ends came to 15 bases. CDR3: CASRLQGGEKLFF. CDR3 bases: TGTGCCAGCCGGTTGCAGGGCGGCGAAAAACTGTTTTTT.

The V gene is TRBV4-1, the J gene TRBJ1-1; TRBD1 might be the D (6 bases). The germline CDR1 and CDR2 sequences are MGHRA and YSYEKL. CDR3 length: 14 residues. V was pared by 1 base and J by 8 bases, with 14 bases between. The CDR3 reads CASSQGWDKSEAFF. Written as DNA, the CDR3 is TGCGCCAGCAGCCAAGGTTGGGACAAGTCGGAAGCTTTCTTT.

The genes are TRBV18 and TRBJ2-2; tentatively, D is TRBD1 (6 bases). With 3 bases removed from V and 0 bases from J, the gap between germline ends came to 14 bases. CDR1 and CDR2 from the germline V gene are KGHSH and LQKENI. The CDR3 length is 17 residues. For the CDR3, the DNA is TGTGCCAGCTCACCCAGACAGGTACCTTCGAACACCGGGGAGCTGTTTTTT. Its translation: CASSPRQVPSNTGELFF.